This entry lists 18 T cell receptor beta chains sequenced from one sample in a study of blood T cell repertoires in COVID-19. The repertoire was sequenced with immunoSEQ multiplex PCR; TCRdb's copy has only in-frame clones and lacks some. The table records 310,000 or so clones, 89% of them present only once. Source material: PBMCs or T cells enriched from blood (not recorded which). These receptors were obtained from a woman in her forties who had recovered from COVID-19.

V is TRBV27 and J is TRBJ2-1; D is unclear. The V end lost 3 bases, the J end lost 4 bases, and 7 bases lay between the germline ends. The germline V gene encodes CDR1 MNHEY and CDR2 SMNVEV (reference sequence). The CDR3 totals 13 residues. In nucleotides, the CDR3 is TGTGCCAGCAGTTTTCCTCAGTACAATGAGCAGTTCTTC. It specifies CASSFPQYNEQFF.

A few counts support this clone. For the CDR3, the DNA is TGTGCCAGCAGCCGGGGGGCATATTCACCCCTCCACTTT. It translates to CASSRGAYSPLHF. The chain employs TRBV12-3 or TRBV12-4 and TRBJ1-6; D might be TRBD1 (6 bases). The V gene lost 6 bases and the J gene lost 8 bases, with 11 bases spanning the gap. The CDR3 spans 13 residues.

V usage is TRBV4-3 and J usage is TRBJ1-2, with unresolved D. Trimming took 1 base from V and 5 from J, leaving 11 bases between them. Germline lookup yields CDR1 LGHNA and CDR2 YSLEER. The CDR3 totals 14 residues. The CDR3 DNA is TGCGCCAGCAGCCAAGTTGGGGAGAATTATGGCTACACCTTC. Its translation: CASSQVGENYGYTF.

CDR3 region: CASRRDRGYEQYF. The CDR3, as DNA: TGTGCCAGTAGGCGGGACAGGGGCTACGAGCAGTACTTC. V and J are TRBV19 and TRBJ2-7, with 10 bases matching TRBD1. CDR1 and CDR2 (germline): LNHDA, SQIVND (reference sequence). This CDR3 is built from 13 residues. Losses at the gene ends were 6 bases for V and 3 bases for J; bases not matched to a gene: 2.

CDR3 region: CASSVDGVMNSPLHF. In DNA, the CDR3 is TGTGCCAGCAGCGTAGACGGGGTTATGAATTCACCCCTCCACTTT. J is TRBJ1-6 and V is TRBV9; D uncertain. Trimming cost V 0 bases and J 7 bases, with 11 bases left between them. The CDR3 has 15 amino acids. Germline CDR1 is SGDLS and CDR2 is YYNGEE.

V is TRBV2 and J is TRBJ1-2; 9 nucleotides align to TRBD1. Trimming cost V 6 bases and J 6 bases; bases outside gene matches: 5. CDR1 is SNHLY, CDR2 FYNNEI, per germline. The CDR3 has 13 amino acids. Written as DNA, the CDR3 is TGTGCCAGCAGCCTACGGACAGGGGATGGCTACACCTTC. This encodes CASSLRTGDGYTF. The variable domain in full, with the rest retrieved from reference TRBV2 and TRBJ1-2, is EPEVTQTPSHQVTQMGQEVILRCVPISNHLYFYWYRQILGQKVEFLVSFYNNEISEKSEIFDDQFSVERPDGSNFTLKIRSTKLEDSAMYFCASSLRTGDGYTFGSGTRLTVV.

The chain combines TRBV27 with TRBJ2-1; the D gene is possibly TRBD1 (6 bases). The CDR3 has 14 amino acids. CDR1 is MNHEY, CDR2 SMNVEV, per germline (reference sequence). With 1 base removed from V and 4 bases from J, the gap between germline ends came to 8 bases. The CDR3 DNA reads as TGTGCCAGCAGTTTATGGGACAATTACAATGAGCAGTTCTTC. Protein sequence: CASSLWDNYNEQFF.

This rearrangement joins TRBV7-3 to TRBJ2-7, with TRBD1 matching 8 bases. The CDR3 sequence is 15 residues long. V was clipped by 6 bases and J by 0 bases; unmatched bases: 7. The V gene's germline CDR1 is SGHTA and CDR2 FQGTGA. The CDR3 DNA is TGTGCCAGCAGGGTCGACAGGGGACTCTCCTACGAGCAGTACTTC. Amino acids: CASRVDRGLSYEQYF.

This sequence joins TRBV7-3 and TRBJ2-1; the D is unclear. Per the germline V gene, CDR1 is SGHTA and CDR2 is FQGTGA. The CDR3 has 17 residues. V lost 2 bases and J lost 0, with 14 bases in between. The CDR3 sequence: CASSLDIAVSSYNEQFF. Written as DNA, the CDR3 is TGTGCCAGCAGCTTAGATATAGCCGTGAGCTCCTACAATGAGCAGTTCTTC.

This clone has only one observation. The chain employs TRBV6-5 and TRBJ1-2; D gene unclear. This CDR3 region has 16 residues. Germline V gene sequence: CDR1 MNHEY, CDR2 SVGAGI. Trimming pared 0 bases from V and 0 bases from J, leaving 11 bases between. The CDR3 sequence is CASSYSFGVSNYGYTF. CDR3 sequence (DNA): TGTGCCAGCAGTTACTCCTTCGGGGTTTCTAACTATGGCTACACCTTC.

The CDR3 nucleotides are TGTGCCAGCAATCCGACAGGGGCCGAAGATACGCAGTATTTT. It yields the protein CASNPTGAEDTQYF. The rearrangement links TRBV6-5 to TRBJ2-3, with 8 bases identical to TRBD1. The CDR3 is made up of 14 amino acids. V trimming: 7 bases; J trimming: 5 bases; junction bases outside the gene matches: 8. Germline loops: CDR1 MNHEY, CDR2 SVGAGI.

V gene TRBV19 combines with J gene TRBJ2-2; the match to TRBD2 covers 7 bases. The CDR3 runs to 13 residues. J lost 6 bases, V lost 6 bases, and 4 bases had no gene match. CDR1 and CDR2 from the germline V gene are LNHDA and SQIVND (reference sequence). As DNA, the CDR3 is TGTGCCAGTAGGGCTAGCGGACCCGGGGAGCTGTTTTTT. Its protein product is CASRASGPGELFF.

V gene TRBV7-9 combines with J gene TRBJ1-4, with D unresolved. Germline-derived CDR1 and CDR2 are SEHNR and FQNEAQ (reference sequence). This CDR3 has 18 amino acids. V was clipped by 5 bases and J by 2 bases, with 21 bases between them. In DNA form, the CDR3 reads TGTGCCAGCAGCGGATACACGTCGGGTCGGCGGACTAATGAAAAACTGTTTTTT. It codes for CASSGYTSGRRTNEKLFF.

The chain has TRBV6-5 and TRBJ2-1; 9 bases agree with TRBD2. Germline lookup yields CDR1 MNHEY and CDR2 SVGAGI. Losses at the gene ends were 2 bases for V and 5 bases for J; bases not matched to a gene: 4. This CDR3 comprises 15 residues. CDR3 sequence reads: CASSYGSSGNNEQFF. The CDR3 coding sequence is TGTGCCAGCAGTTACGGGTCTAGCGGGAACAATGAGCAGTTCTTC.

The chain has TRBV30 and TRBJ2-3, with a tentative D call TRBD2 (5 bases). Looked up from germline, CDR1 is GTSNPN and CDR2 is SVGIG (reference sequence). CDR3 length: 15 amino acids. The V end lost 0 bases, the J end lost 3 bases, and 13 bases lay between the germline ends. CDR3 coding DNA: TGTGCCTGGAGTGTACCCGGGGTCGGGACAGATACGCAGTATTTT. It yields the protein CAWSVPGVGTDTQYF.

This chain joins TRBV19 and TRBJ2-3, with 7 bases aligning to TRBD2. CDR1 is LNHDA, CDR2 SQIVND, per germline (reference sequence). The CDR3 is 15 residues long. J gave up 1 base and V 3 bases, and 4 bases lay outside the gene matches. CDR3 in amino acids: CASSISAGGTDTQYF. The CDR3 DNA follows: TGTGCCAGTAGTATTTCTGCGGGAGGCACAGATACGCAGTATTTT.

This rearrangement joins TRBV5-1 to TRBJ2-5; 8 bases fit TRBD1. V lost 4 bases and J lost 1; bases outside the gene matches: 15. Germline values: CDR1 SGHRS, CDR2 YFSETQ. The CDR3 consists of 18 residues. The CDR3 sequence is CASSPGTGSFVGQETQYF. In nucleotides, the CDR3 is TGCGCCAGCAGCCCCGGGACAGGATCCTTCGTGGGCCAAGAGACCCAGTACTTC.

V gene TRBV28 combines with J gene TRBJ1-6; 8 bases fit TRBD1. CDR3 length: 15 amino acids. Trimming cost V 8 bases and J 7 bases; bases outside gene matches: 10. The germline CDR1 and CDR2 sequences are MDHEN and SYDVKM. The CDR3 DNA reads as TGTGCCAGCCTTGCAGGGGGCCAATGGAATTCACCCCTCCACTTT. Protein sequence: CASLAGGQWNSPLHF.